The clone carrying this TCR beta chain was counted between two and nine times. The CDR3 length is 14 residues. With V trimmed by 6 bases and J by 1 base, 9 bases remained unmatched. Germline V gene lookup returns CDR1 DFQATT and CDR2 SNEGSKA (reference sequence). MiXCR, applied by TCRdb to the RT-PCR reads, yields one record per CDR3 protein. The data contain just under 550,000 distinct CDR3 sequences, around 25% of them seen just once; the ten biggest clones take up 2.8%. The sample belongs to a study of response to subunit inactivated influenza vaccine. The same sample was also studied in work on T cells expressing NK-cell markers. Turning to that study: Libraries used 5'RACE template switching adding universal primer site and UMIs. With respect to HCMV, most of the eight sequenced donors were seropositive, and one was seronegative. Sorting in several experiments was restricted by an anti-gamma-delta TCR antibody to alpha-beta TCR T cells. In 5 to 7 donors, dominant CD3+CD56+NKG2C+ clones formed about 1.0-7.0% of CD8+ cells. Nothing established the HCMV specificity of expanded NKG2C+ T cell clones.

The sample consisted of CD4+ T cells sorted from PBMCs, taken approximately 13 days after vaccination. This receptor was taken from a man aged 45-60 years who received an inactivated influenza vaccine. J is TRBJ2-7 and V is TRBV20-1; 7 bases agree with TRBD1. The CDR3 region is CSATETGISYEQYF. CDR3 in DNA: TGCAGTGCGACGGAGACAGGGATTTCCTACGAGCAGTACTTC.